The 4 T cell receptor beta chains below all came from one sample that was sequenced in a study of shared clonotypes between healthy human individuals. Assay used: immunoSEQ multiplex PCR; TCRdb lists only in-frame clones, some missing. The data show about 2.2 million clones, about 93% seen once. The naive CD8 population came from CD45RO-negative cells selected for CCR7, without terminally differentiated effector memory CD45RA+ cells. The sample taken for sequencing was naive CD8+ T cells from PBMCs. These receptors were collected from a man younger than 35 in good health. Some clones in this sample may be carry-over from other donors' samples.

This chain joins TRBV9 and TRBJ2-3, with D unresolved. Germline loops: CDR1 SGDLS, CDR2 YYNGEE. This CDR3 contains 16 residues. Deletions cut 0 bases from V and 0 bases from J, with 11 bases between. The CDR3 nucleotides are TGTGCCAGCAGCGTAGACCTGACGACTAGCACAGATACGCAGTATTTT. As protein: CASSVDLTTSTDTQYF.

This clone was seen more than once but under ten times. The chain carries TRBV6-4 and TRBJ2-1; no clear D gene. The germline V gene has CDR1 MRHNA and CDR2 SNTAGT. This CDR3 has 12 residues. Trimming pared 2 bases from V and 7 bases from J, leaving 6 bases between. DNA of the CDR3: TGTGCCAGCAGTGACGCCTGGAATGAGCAGTTCTTC. Translation gives CASSDAWNEQFF.

This clone was seen a single time. This chain connects TRBV4-2 to TRBJ1-6; 10 bases are shared with TRBD1. Germline CDR1 LGHNA, CDR2 YNFKEQ. CDR3 length: 17 amino acids. Trimming removed 0 bases from V and 8 bases from J; junction bases left unmatched: 7. The CDR3 DNA is TGTGCCAGCAGCCAAGACCCAACCGGGACAGGGGATTCACCCCTCCACTTT. Amino acid sequence: CASSQDPTGTGDSPLHF.

The chain uses TRBV7-3 and TRBJ2-2; 13 bases fit TRBD2. Per the germline V gene, CDR1 is SGHTA and CDR2 is FQGTGA. The CDR3 is 18 residues long. V lost 5 bases and J lost 4; bases outside the gene matches: 10. Written as DNA, the CDR3 is TGTGCCAGCAGCACCGGACTAGCGGGAGACGGGAGCACCGGGGAGCTGTTTTTT. Protein: CASSTGLAGDGSTGELFF.